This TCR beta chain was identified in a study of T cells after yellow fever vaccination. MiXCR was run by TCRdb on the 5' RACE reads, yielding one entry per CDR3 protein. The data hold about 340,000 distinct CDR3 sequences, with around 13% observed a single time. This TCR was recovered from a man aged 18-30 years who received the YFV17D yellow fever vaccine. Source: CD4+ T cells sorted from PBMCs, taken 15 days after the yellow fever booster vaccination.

CDR3 loop: CASSLNAPGQLGSPLHF. The CDR3 DNA reads as TGCGCCAGCAGCCTGAACGCCCCGGGACAGCTCGGTTCACCCCTCCACTTT. The rearrangement uses TRBV5-1 and TRBJ1-6; 7 bases match TRBD1. Germline V gene sequence: CDR1 SGHRS, CDR2 YFSETQ. Trimming took 4 bases from V and 9 from J; bases not matched to a gene: 16. This CDR3 has 17 amino acids.